These 26 T cell receptor beta chains were sequenced from one sample in a study of cytomegalovirus exposure and HLA in healthy donors. The assay was immunoSEQ multiplex PCR, and TCRdb's table has in-frame clones only and misses some. The sample consists of about 240,000 clones, approximately 86% of them appearing once. Specimen: PBMCs. These TCRs come from a woman under 40 in good health and CMV-seropositive.

V and J are TRBV14 and TRBJ2-7; 9 nucleotides agree with TRBD1. V was clipped by 4 bases and J by 1 base; unmatched bases: 5. This CDR3 has 15 residues. From germline, CDR1 is SGHDN and CDR2 FVKESK. In DNA, the CDR3 is TGTGCCAGCAGCCTCTGGACAGGGGAATCCTACGAGCAGTACTTC. Its translation is CASSLWTGESYEQYF.

This clone was seen just once. The V gene is TRBV2, the J gene TRBJ1-5, with a tentative D call TRBD1 (5 bases). Trimming took off 1 base at V and 7 bases at J, with 17 bases between the two ends. This CDR3 region has 16 residues. Germline V CDR1 and CDR2: SNHLY, FYNNEI. CDR3 amino acids: CASSEGGVGFGQPQHF. The CDR3 bases are TGTGCCAGCAGTGAAGGGGGGGTGGGCTTTGGGCAGCCCCAGCATTTT.

The DNA of the CDR3 is TGCGCCAGCAGCCTCAGGATAGCGGGAGGACGCGTATCGAATGAGCAGTTCTTC. Translated, it gives CASSLRIAGGRVSNEQFF. The genes are TRBV5-1 and TRBJ2-1; 10 positions match TRBD2. In germline, CDR1 is SGHRS, CDR2 YFSETQ. The CDR3 contains 18 residues. With 4 bases clipped from V and 7 bases from J, the junction kept 17 bases outside the gene matches.

The chain couples TRBV27 to TRBJ2-3; D is perhaps TRBD1 (5 bases). V lost 2 bases and J lost 3, with 9 bases in between. Germline-derived CDR1 and CDR2 are MNHEY and SMNVEV (reference sequence). This CDR3 has 14 residues. The DNA of the CDR3 is TGTGCCAGCAGTTTACCTGACAGAACAGATACGCAGTATTTT. Translation: CASSLPDRTDTQYF.

The chain is built from TRBV18 and TRBJ2-7; 10 bases agree with TRBD1. Unmatched junction bases numbered 3, after V lost 4 bases and J lost 3 bases. The CDR3 contains 14 residues. Germline V CDR1 and CDR2: KGHSH, LQKENI. The CDR3 loop is CASSRQGARYEQYF. The CDR3 DNA reads TGTGCCAGCTCACGACAGGGGGCACGCTACGAGCAGTACTTC. The whole variable domain, filled in from reference TRBV18 and TRBJ2-7, reads NAGVMQNPRHLVRRRGQEARLRCSPMKGHSHVYWYRQLPEEGLKFMVYLQKENIIDESGMPKERFSAEFPKEGPSILRIQQVVRGDSAAYFCASSRQGARYEQYFGPGTRLTVT.

This CDR3 is CASSQGGAAEAFF. Written as DNA, the CDR3 is TGCGCCAGCAGCCAAGGGGGTGCCGCTGAAGCTTTCTTT. V usage is TRBV5-1 and J usage is TRBJ1-1, with D perhaps matching TRBD1 (6 bases). Germline V gene data show CDR1 as SGHRS and CDR2 as YFSETQ. The V and J ends lost 4 bases and 6 bases respectively, with 13 bases between them. The CDR3 contains 13 residues.

The CDR3, as DNA: TGTGCCAGCGGCCCAGGACTCTATGGCTACACCTTC. Protein product: CASGPGLYGYTF. V gene TRBV9 combines with J gene TRBJ1-2; D not resolved. V was cut by 7 bases and J by 4 bases, with 11 bases left in between. The CDR3 length is 12 residues. Germline-derived CDR1 and CDR2 are SGDLS and YYNGEE. The variable domain in full, completed from reference TRBV9 and TRBJ1-2, reads DSGVTQTPKHLITATGQRVTLRCSPRSGDLSVYWYQQSLDQGLQFLIQYYNGEERAKGNILERFSAQQFPDLHSELNLSSLELGDSALYFCASGPGLYGYTFGSGTRLTVV.

The chain has TRBV19 and TRBJ2-3; 13 bases map to TRBD2. The germline CDR1 and CDR2 sequences are LNHDA and SQIVND (reference sequence). Unmatched junction bases numbered 5, after V lost 3 bases and J lost 5 bases. This CDR3 comprises 16 residues. The CDR3 nucleotides read TGTGCCAGTAGTATTACACTAGCGGGAGGGTTAGATACGCAGTATTTT. Its translation is CASSITLAGGLDTQYF.

The chain couples TRBV15 to TRBJ1-5, with 8 positions matching TRBD1. Germline CDR1 and CDR2: LNHNV and YYDKDF (reference sequence). The ends lost 0 bases at V and 2 bases at J; junction bases unmatched: 9. The CDR3 runs to 18 residues. CDR3 sequence (DNA): TGTGCCACCAGCAGAGATTCGGGTGGGACAGGTGGCAATCAGCCCCAGCATTTT. Protein: CATSRDSGGTGGNQPQHF.

The J gene is TRBJ2-1, the V gene TRBV11-2; D gene unclear. CDR3 length: 14 residues. V lost 1 base to trimming and J lost 4 bases, with 8 bases between them. In germline, CDR1 is SGHAT, CDR2 FQNNGV. CDR3 protein: CASSLAEIYNEQFF. CDR3 DNA sequence: TGTGCCAGCAGCTTAGCGGAGATTTACAATGAGCAGTTCTTC.

This clone was detected only once. This rearrangement joins TRBV7-6 to TRBJ2-4; D call uncertain. Germline V gene data show CDR1 as SGHVS and CDR2 as FNYEAQ. Trimming stripped 5 bases from V and 2 bases from J, with 10 bases between. The CDR3 has 14 amino acids. Written as DNA, the CDR3 is TGTGCCAGCAGCCCGGGTCCCTCCAAAAACATTCAGTACTTC. The encoded protein is CASSPGPSKNIQYF.

V gene TRBV27 combines with J gene TRBJ2-3; D is undetermined. V was pared by 3 bases and J by 0 bases, with 10 bases between. The CDR3 has 15 residues. Per germline, CDR1 MNHEY and CDR2 SMNVEV (reference sequence). The DNA for the CDR3 is TGTGCCAGCAGTTTTCTAGGAGCTAGCACAGATACGCAGTATTTT. This sequence encodes CASSFLGASTDTQYF.

This sequence joins TRBV5-1 and TRBJ2-5, with unresolved D. V lost 5 bases and J 0 bases, leaving 8 bases between the germline ends. The CDR3 contains 13 residues. Germline CDR1 is SGHRS and CDR2 is YFSETQ. The CDR3 reads CASSLTHQETQYF. CDR3 coding DNA: TGCGCCAGCAGTTTAACTCACCAAGAGACCCAGTACTTC.

J is TRBJ2-5 and V is TRBV5-6, with D hard to call. The germline gives CDR1 SGHDT, CDR2 YYEEEE. This CDR3 contains 14 residues. V was clipped by 0 bases and J by 4 bases, with 10 bases between them. CDR3 loop: CASSLGTVRETQYF. CDR3 nucleotides: TGTGCCAGCAGCTTGGGAACAGTGCGAGAGACCCAGTACTTC.

CDR3 coding DNA: TGTGCCAGCAGCTTAGATTGGTTCCAGGACAGGGAGACCCAGTACTTC. Translation: CASSLDWFQDRETQYF. The J gene is TRBJ2-5, the V gene TRBV11-3, with 7 bases identical to TRBD1. V shed 0 bases, J shed 5 bases, and the junction held 9 bases outside the gene matches. Germline V gene lookup returns CDR1 SGHNT and CDR2 YENEEA. The CDR3 is made up of 16 amino acids.

V gene TRBV10-3 combines with J gene TRBJ1-1; the match to TRBD1 covers 11 bases. Germline V gene lookup returns CDR1 ENHRY and CDR2 SYGVKD. The CDR3 contains 14 residues. Trimming cost V 6 bases and J 4 bases; bases outside gene matches: 4. CDR3 residues: CAISPGTGGTEAFF. In nucleotides, the CDR3 is TGTGCCATCAGCCCCGGGACAGGGGGCACTGAAGCTTTCTTT.

This clone was seen just once. The chain carries TRBV7-9 and TRBJ2-3; weak D call: TRBD2 (6 bases). V was shortened by 5 bases and J by 5 bases, with 11 bases between the two germline ends. Germline values: CDR1 SEHNR, CDR2 FQNEAQ (reference sequence). This CDR3 is built from 13 residues. CDR3 region: CASSVGLVDTQYF. CDR3 sequence (DNA): TGTGCCAGCAGCGTGGGACTTGTAGATACGCAGTATTTT.

The chain has TRBV7-8 and TRBJ2-7, with D perhaps matching TRBD1 (6 bases). The CDR3 length is 14 residues. V gave up 3 bases and J gave up 3 bases, with 12 bases separating them. The germline gives CDR1 SGHVS, CDR2 FQNEAQ. The CDR3 coding sequence is TGTGCCAGCAGCTTGCAACTACAGGGCTACGAGCAGTACTTC. Its protein product is CASSLQLQGYEQYF.

In its sample, this clone was seen a few times. This chain joins TRBV2 and TRBJ2-7; D is possibly TRBD1 (5 bases). Germline CDR1 reads SNHLY; CDR2 reads FYNNEI. The CDR3 runs to 14 residues. V lost 5 bases to trimming and J lost 2 bases, with 13 bases between them. The CDR3 is CASSWTFTAYEQYF. CDR3 in DNA: TGTGCCAGCAGTTGGACATTCACCGCCTACGAGCAGTACTTC.

J is TRBJ1-2 and V is TRBV6-5; 7 bases map to TRBD1. Unmatched junction bases numbered 6, after V lost 4 bases and J lost 4 bases. This CDR3 spans 14 amino acids. The germline gives CDR1 MNHEY, CDR2 SVGAGI. CDR3 sequence (DNA): TGTGCCAGCAGTTTAAGGGGACAGACCTATGGCTACACCTTC. Translated: CASSLRGQTYGYTF.

This chain connects TRBV7-9 to TRBJ2-1, with TRBD2 as a possible D gene (6 bases). The V gene lost 1 base and the J gene lost 10 bases, with 11 bases spanning the gap. CDR1 and CDR2 from the germline V gene are SEHNR and FQNEAQ (reference sequence). The CDR3 length is 13 residues. The CDR3 nucleotides read TGTGCCAGCAGCTTAGTACTAGCCTTCGAGCAGTTCTTC. It is translated as CASSLVLAFEQFF.

J is TRBJ2-7 and V is TRBV11-2, with TRBD2 identical over 9 bases. Germline V gene sequence: CDR1 SGHAT, CDR2 FQNNGV. This CDR3 comprises 15 residues. Losses at the gene ends were 1 base for V and 5 bases for J; bases not matched to a gene: 6. CDR3 sequence (DNA): TGTGCCAGCAGCTTAGGGCGGGAGGGCCCCGACGAGCAGTACTTC. Amino acids: CASSLGREGPDEQYF.

CDR3 amino acids: CASSILGAQSPTNEKLFF. The DNA of the CDR3 is TGTGCCAGTAGTATTCTGGGGGCGCAGAGTCCAACTAATGAAAAACTGTTTTTT. J is TRBJ1-4 and V is TRBV19, with D perhaps matching TRBD1 (6 bases). The CDR3 covers 18 residues. V gave up 3 bases and J gave up 0 bases, with 17 bases separating them. The germline V gene encodes CDR1 LNHDA and CDR2 SQIVND (reference sequence).

The sample holds a few counts of this clone. The same CDR3 also results from other DNA sequences found in this sample. CDR3 region: CAWSIAMGEQYF. CDR3 sequence (DNA): TGTGCCTGGAGCATAGCGATGGGCGAGCAGTACTTC. The V gene is TRBV30, the J gene TRBJ2-7; D is possibly TRBD2 (5 bases). V was shortened by 3 bases and J by 6 bases, with 12 bases between the two germline ends. CDR3 length equals 12 residues. CDR1 and CDR2 (germline): GTSNPN, SVGIG (reference sequence).

The J gene is TRBJ2-1, the V gene TRBV28; the match to TRBD2 covers 8 bases. The CDR3 spans 16 residues. Germline V gives CDR1 MDHEN, CDR2 SYDVKM. Trimming at V came to 1 base and at J to 7 bases, leaving 9 bases not matched to a gene. This CDR3 reads CASSLFSRTSLNEQFF. DNA of the CDR3: TGTGCCAGCAGTTTATTTAGTAGGACTAGCTTGAATGAGCAGTTCTTC.

V and J are TRBV5-1 and TRBJ2-7; possibly TRBD1 for D (6 bases). With 0 bases removed from V and 6 bases from J, the gap between germline ends came to 16 bases. This CDR3 comprises 15 residues. Germline V lookup: CDR1 SGHRS, CDR2 YFSETQ. The CDR3 sequence is CASSLAGQKGGEQYF. The CDR3 DNA reads as TGCGCCAGCAGCTTGGCCGGACAGAAAGGGGGCGAGCAGTACTTC.